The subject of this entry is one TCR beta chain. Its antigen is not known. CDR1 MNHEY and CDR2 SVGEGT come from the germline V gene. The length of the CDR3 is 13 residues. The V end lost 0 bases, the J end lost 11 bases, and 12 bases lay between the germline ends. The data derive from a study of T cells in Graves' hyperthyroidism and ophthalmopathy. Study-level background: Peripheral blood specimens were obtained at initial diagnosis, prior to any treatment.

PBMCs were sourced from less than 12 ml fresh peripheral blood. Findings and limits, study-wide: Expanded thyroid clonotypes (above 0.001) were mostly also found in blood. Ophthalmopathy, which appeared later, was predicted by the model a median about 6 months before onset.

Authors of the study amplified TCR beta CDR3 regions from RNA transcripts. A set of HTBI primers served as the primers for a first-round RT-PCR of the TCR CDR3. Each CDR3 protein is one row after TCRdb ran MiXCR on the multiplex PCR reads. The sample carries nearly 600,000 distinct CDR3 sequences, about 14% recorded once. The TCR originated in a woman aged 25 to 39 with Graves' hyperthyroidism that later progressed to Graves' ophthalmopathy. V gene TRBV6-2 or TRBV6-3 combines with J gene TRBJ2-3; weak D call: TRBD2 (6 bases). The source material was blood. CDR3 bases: TGTGCCAGCAGTTACTCGAGGGCGGGACTGCAGTATTTT. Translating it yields CASSYSRAGLQYF.